This is a list of T cell receptor beta chains from one sample in a study of OX40 agonist ivuxolimab in advanced cancers. The repertoire was sequenced with immunoSEQ multiplex PCR; TCRdb's copy has only in-frame clones and lacks some. The sample yields fewer than 80,000 clones, over 75% seen once. The sequencing used CD4+ or CD8+ T cells sorted from blood, collected in a trial of the OX40 agonist ivuxolimab. All receptors derive from an adult with an advanced solid tumor such as melanoma, head and neck, liver or kidney cancer. Each CDR3 is given with its conserved first and last residue. Fields, in order: D gene, clone size, J gene, V gene, CDR3 protein, CDR3 DNA. D genes are given only for firm matches. Clone size is stated in some rows and not others, as once, few, many or a class when expanded.

-,-,TRBJ2-6,TRBV7-2,CASSSASAGANVLTF,TGTGCCAGCAGCTCAGCTTCGGCCGGGGCCAACGTCCTGACTTTC
-,-,TRBJ2-2,TRBV4-3,CASSQNHLNRDGELFF,TGCGCCAGCAGCCAAAATCACTTAAACAGGGACGGGGAGCTGTTTTTT
-,once,TRBJ2-2,TRBV7-2,CASSWQENTGELFF,TGTGCCAGCAGTTGGCAGGAGAACACCGGGGAGCTGTTTTTT
TRBD1,few,TRBJ2-1,TRBV4-3,CASSQDRAGGRNEQFF,TGCGCCAGCAGCCAAGATAGGGCAGGGGGCAGGAATGAGCAGTTCTTC
-,-,TRBJ2-1,TRBV29-1,CSVERGTSYNEQFF,TGCAGCGTTGAAAGGGGGACCTCCTACAATGAGCAGTTCTTC
TRBD1,-,TRBJ1-1,TRBV9,CASSVDHRGPRGNTEAFF,TGTGCCAGCAGCGTAGACCACAGGGGGCCAAGGGGGAACACTGAAGCTTTCTTT
-,-,TRBJ2-5,TRBV15,CATSELQETQYF,TGTGCCACCAGCGAACTCCAAGAGACCCAGTACTTC
-,once,TRBJ2-6,TRBV5-4,CASSLAGPPSGANVLTF,TGTGCCAGCAGCTTGGCGGGACCGCCGTCTGGGGCCAACGTCCTGACTTTC
-,-,TRBJ2-7,TRBV30,CAWSRTGEQYF,TGTGCCTGGAGTCGAACCGGCGAGCAGTACTTC
-,-,TRBJ2-7,TRBV19,CASSTVGSSYEQYF,TGTGCCAGTAGTACTGTCGGGAGCTCCTACGAGCAGTACTTC
-,few,TRBJ2-7,TRBV29-1,CSVGEREQYF,TGCAGCGTTGGGGAACGCGAGCAGTACTTC
-,once,TRBJ2-5,TRBV9,CASSVGGETQYF,TGTGCCAGCAGCGTAGGTGGGGAGACCCAGTACTTC
TRBD1,few,TRBJ1-5,TRBV7-9,CASSATGDQPQHF,TGTGCCAGCAGCGCCACAGGGGATCAGCCCCAGCATTTT
TRBD1,-,TRBJ2-7,TRBV29-1,CSASDRVYEQYF,TGCAGCGCTTCCGACAGGGTGTACGAGCAGTACTTC
TRBD1,-,TRBJ2-7,TRBV19,CASAPIARTGENEQYF,TGTGCCAGTGCCCCCATCGCTCGGACAGGGGAAAACGAGCAGTACTTC
TRBD1,-,TRBJ2-7,TRBV4-1,CASSRSFKGQGDLSSYEQYF,TGCGCCAGCAGCCGATCGTTTAAGGGACAGGGGGACCTAAGCTCCTACGAGCAGTACTTC
TRBD1,-,TRBJ2-1,TRBV19,CASSRTSGGSYNEQFF,TGTGCCAGTAGTAGGACCTCAGGGGGCTCCTACAATGAGCAGTTCTTC
-,-,TRBJ2-1,TRBV9,CASSGRGYNEQFF,TGTGCCAGCAGCGGGCGGGGTTACAATGAGCAGTTCTTC
-,-,TRBJ1-2,TRBV7-2,CASSPQGSLVNYGYTF,TGTGCCAGCAGCCCTCAAGGCAGCTTGGTTAACTATGGCTACACCTTC
TRBD1,-,TRBJ2-5,TRBV11-3,CASSLESGQGQETQYF,TGTGCCAGCAGCTTAGAATCGGGACAGGGACAAGAGACCCAGTACTTC
TRBD1,-,TRBJ1-5,TRBV14,CASSQFLPGQGNSNQPQHF,TGTGCCAGCAGCCAATTCCTGCCGGGACAGGGGAATAGCAATCAGCCCCAGCATTTT
-,-,TRBJ2-6,TRBV2,CASSPDSYSGANVLTF,TGTGCCAGCAGCCCCGACAGCTACTCTGGGGCCAACGTCCTGACTTTC
-,-,TRBJ1-2,TRBV2,CASSEALLGDSNYGYTF,TGTGCCAGCAGTGAAGCGCTTCTGGGCGACAGTAACTATGGCTACACCTTC